The T cell receptor beta chain under discussion was sequenced for a study of type 1 regulatory T cells. The overall study: T-allo10 is a Tr1-enriched, alloantigen-specific CD4 T cell product made in vitro. Study conclusions and caveats: Type 1 regulatory T cells had a more restricted TCR repertoire than non-type 1 regulatory T cells.

TCRdb re-called the reads with MiXCR, one entry per CDR3 protein. Of 65,000 to 80,000 distinct CDR3 sequences listed, more than 20% were seen once; the top ten hold 8% to 9%. The CDR3 is made up of 12 amino acids. Germline CDR1 SGHNT, CDR2 YENEEA. V was pared by 0 bases and J by 6 bases, with 6 bases between. Many counts were recorded for this clonotype. Its matching antigen is unknown. The sample consisted of cultured type 1 regulatory T (Tr1) cells, either the whole culture or a sorted fraction (not recorded which). The clonotype originates from a human donor in good health. The chain has TRBV11-3 and TRBJ2-7, with D uncertain. CDR3 loop: CASSLEAGEQYF. CDR3 DNA sequence: TGTGCCAGCAGCTTAGAAGCAGGCGAGCAGTACTTC.